Listed below are T cell receptor beta chains from one sample, sequenced in a study of shared clonotypes between healthy human individuals. TCRdb's copy holds only in-frame clones and misses some; the assay was immunoSEQ multiplex PCR. Counted here are roughly 480,000 clones, roughly 78% occurring once; the ten biggest clones make up approximately 12%. Sequencing used PBMCs. These receptors were collected from a woman in her 40s in good health. Some clones in this sample may be carry-over from other donors' samples. The CDR3 runs from the conserved cysteine through the conserved F or W. The D gene is left open where the match is weak. Rows may omit the clone size; those that give it use once, few, many or a size class.

>TRBV2|TRBJ2-3|-|TRBD2
TGTGCCAGCAGCATCCTAGCGGGAGTCACAGATACGCAGTATTTT
CASSILAGVTDTQYF
>TRBV11-3|TRBJ1-1|-|-
TGTGCCAGCAGCTTGAGAGTGAACACTGAAGCTTTCTTT
CASSLRVNTEAFF
>TRBV20-1|TRBJ1-4|-|-
TGCAGCACAGTAACTAATGAAAAACTGTTTTTT
CSTVTNEKLFF
>TRBV13|TRBJ2-7|-|TRBD2
TGTGCCAGCAGCGCGATCGGGAGGTCCTACGAGCAGTACTTC
CASSAIGRSYEQYF
>TRBV6-1|TRBJ2-7|few|TRBD2
TGTGCCAGCAGTGCGGAGCGGGGCTACGAGCAGTACTTC
CASSAERGYEQYF
>TRBV5-6|TRBJ2-1|-|-
TGTGCCAGCAGCTTTCTCGAGCAATTCTCCTACAATGAGCAGTTCTTC
CASSFLEQFSYNEQFF
>TRBV11-1|TRBJ2-5|few|TRBD1
TGTGCCAGCAGGGGGACAGGGGTAGAGACCCAGTACTTC
CASRGTGVETQYF
>TRBV7-8|TRBJ1-5|once|TRBD1
TGTGCCAGCAGCTCGTACGACAGGGTAAATCAGCCCCAGCATTTT
CASSSYDRVNQPQHF
>TRBV11-2|TRBJ2-2|-|-
TGTGCCAGCAGCTTAGCAGGGGTGCTCGGGGAGCTGTTTTTT
CASSLAGVLGELFF
>TRBV27|TRBJ1-4|once|-
TGTGCCAGCAGTTTCTACCGTGGGGAAAAACTGTTTTTT
CASSFYRGEKLFF
>TRBV19|TRBJ2-6|-|-
TGTGCCAGTAGTAGACAAGTCTCTGGGGCCAACGTCCTGACTTTC
CASSRQVSGANVLTF
>TRBV28|TRBJ2-5|-|TRBD2
TGTGCCAGCAGTTCGAGACTAGCGGGAGAGACCCAGTACTTC
CASSSRLAGETQYF
>TRBV18|TRBJ2-1|once|TRBD2
TGTGCCAGCTCACCTCTGGCTAGCGGGAAGAATGAGCAGTTCTTC
CASSPLASGKNEQFF
>TRBV19|TRBJ1-1|-|-
TGTGCCAGTAGTCCTCAGACAGGTGGAAGGCTGAACACTGAAGCTTTCTTT
CASSPQTGGRLNTEAFF
>TRBV5-1|TRBJ1-2|-|-
TGCGCCAGCAGCTTGGGAACCGCTCAGGATTTTGGCTACACCTTC
CASSLGTAQDFGYTF
>TRBV10-2|TRBJ2-3|-|-
TGCGCCAGCAGTGAGTCTCAGCGGCCCACAGATACGCAGTATTTT
CASSESQRPTDTQYF
>TRBV7-3|TRBJ2-7|-|-
TGTGCCAGCAGCCCTCGGGGGTGGGACGAGCAGTACTTC
CASSPRGWDEQYF
>TRBV19|TRBJ1-5|-|-
TGTGCCAGTAGTATTAGGAGCTCAAATCAGCCCCAGCATTTT
CASSIRSSNQPQHF
>TRBV27|TRBJ2-1|-|-
TGTGCCAGCAGTTTCGGCGGTGAGTCCTACAATGAGCAGTTCTTC
CASSFGGESYNEQFF
>TRBV2|TRBJ2-7|-|TRBD2
TGTGCCAGCAGGGGGGGGAGAGGGTTCGACGAGCAGTACTTC
CASRGGRGFDEQYF
>TRBV21-1|TRBJ1-2|few|-
TGTGCCAGCACCCCAAGATTAGGACAGGGCTATGGCTACACCTTC
CASTPRLGQGYGYTF
>TRBV19|TRBJ2-7|-|-
TGTGCCAGTGGGGAAGGGTATACCTACGAGCAGTACTTC
CASGEGYTYEQYF
>TRBV4-3|TRBJ2-7|-|TRBD2
TGCGCCAGCAGCCAAGGTCACCCCGGGACTATTTACGAGCAGTACTTC
CASSQGHPGTIYEQYF
>TRBV7-9|TRBJ1-3|-|-
TGTGCCAGCAGCTTTATCCCAAACTCTGGAAACACCATATATTTT
CASSFIPNSGNTIYF
>TRBV30|TRBJ1-4|few|TRBD1
TGTGCCTGGAGTGTACCCAACAGGGGAAATGAAAAACTGTTTTTT
CAWSVPNRGNEKLFF
>TRBV4-2|TRBJ1-2|-|TRBD1
TGTGCCAGCAGCCAAGATCCGGACAGGCTCTATGGCTACACCTTC
CASSQDPDRLYGYTF
>TRBV25-1|TRBJ1-3|many|-
TGTGCCAGCAGTGAACAGGGTGGAAACACCATATATTTT
CASSEQGGNTIYF
>TRBV14|TRBJ2-7|few|-
TGTGCCAGCAGCCAAGTGGGGGCGAAGGAGTACTTC
CASSQVGAKEYF
>TRBV30|TRBJ1-4|-|-
TGTGCCTGGAGTGGCTCAAAGACAGCAACTAATGAAAAACTGTTTTTT
CAWSGSKTATNEKLFF
>TRBV25-1|TRBJ2-4|-|-
TGTGCCAGCAGTGAATTCGGGGCAGGGCGGGACATTCAGTACTTC
CASSEFGAGRDIQYF
>TRBV18|TRBJ1-1|-|-
TGTGCCAGCTCGCCGGCAGTGAACACTGAAGCTTTCTTT
CASSPAVNTEAFF
>TRBV10-3|TRBJ1-4|-|-
TGTGCCATCAGTGAGTCAGGAGTCGCAACTAATGAAAAACTGTTTTTT
CAISESGVATNEKLFF
>TRBV10-1|TRBJ1-1|few|-
TGCGCCAGCAGTGAGACCGGACAGGAAGCTTTCTTT
CASSETGQEAFF
>TRBV27|TRBJ2-7|-|TRBD2
TGTGCCAGCAGTTTATACTCACGGCTAGCGGGAAACGAGCAGTACTTC
CASSLYSRLAGNEQYF
>TRBV7-3|TRBJ2-3|-|TRBD2
TGTGCCAGCAGCTTAAATGGACTAGACACAGATACGCAGTATTTT
CASSLNGLDTDTQYF
>TRBV9|TRBJ2-5|-|-
TGTGCCAGCAGCGTCAATGGACCGATAAATGAAGAGACCCAGTACTTC
CASSVNGPINEETQYF
>TRBV30|TRBJ2-5|-|-
TGTGCCTGGAGTCCCCCGGTCCAGCAAGAGACCCAGTACTTC
CAWSPPVQQETQYF
>TRBV2|TRBJ1-2|-|TRBD1
TGTGCCAGCAGCGGGACAGCGGATGGCTACACCTTC
CASSGTADGYTF
>TRBV5-1|TRBJ2-7|-|TRBD2
TGCGCCAGCAGCTCTCCGACAGTGGGGGGGTACGAGCAGTACTTC
CASSSPTVGGYEQYF
>TRBV28|TRBJ1-4|-|-
TGTGCCAGCAGTCAGAATGAAAAACTGTTTTTT
CASSQNEKLFF
>TRBV5-1|TRBJ2-7|-|-
TGCGCCAGCAGAGGCGGCGGGACAGATTCCTACGAGCAGTACTTC
CASRGGGTDSYEQYF
>TRBV29-1|TRBJ1-2|-|-
TGCAGCGTTGTGGGGCAGGGCCATGGCTACACCTTC
CSVVGQGHGYTF
>TRBV10-2|TRBJ1-6|-|-
TGCGCCAGCAGTGAGTCGTTTCGTTCACCCCTCCACTTT
CASSESFRSPLHF
>TRBV4-1|TRBJ1-1|-|TRBD1
TGCGCCAGCAGCCCTCGGACAGGGGGGGCAGGCACTGAAGCTTTCTTT
CASSPRTGGAGTEAFF
>TRBV6-5|TRBJ2-7|-|TRBD2
TGTGCCAGCAGCCGACTAGCGGTCCCCTACGAGCAGTACTTC
CASSRLAVPYEQYF
>TRBV11-2|TRBJ2-7|-|-
TGTGCCAGCAGCCTGTTGCTGGCCTACGAGCAGTACTTC
CASSLLLAYEQYF
>TRBV2|TRBJ2-5|many|-
TGTGCCAGCATGGTAGAGACCCAGTACTTC
CASMVETQYF
>TRBV5-1|TRBJ2-7|-|-
TGCGCCAGCAGCTTGGGGGCGGATTCTTACGAGCAGTACTTC
CASSLGADSYEQYF
>TRBV19|TRBJ1-1|-|-
TGTGCCAGTAGTATATCGATAGTGAACACTGAAGCTTTCTTT
CASSISIVNTEAFF
>TRBV6-5|TRBJ1-1|few|-
TGTGCCAGCAGGGGGGGGAACACTGAAGCTTTCTTT
CASRGGNTEAFF
>TRBV25-1|TRBJ2-7|-|-
TGTGCCAGCAGTGGCGGGACTCTTCCCTACGAGCAGTACTTC
CASSGGTLPYEQYF
>TRBV18|TRBJ1-5|-|-
TGTGCCAGCTCACCACCGGGACAGCCCCAGCATTTT
CASSPPGQPQHF